A few counts support the clone carrying this TCR beta chain. The antigen is undetermined. Healthy Caucasians from Russia aged roughly 6 to 95 served as donors. This entry comes from a study of blood T cells in healthy people across ages. Study-wide findings and caveats: Per million T cells, TCR beta diversity dropped roughly linearly as age increased.

Deletions cut 0 bases from V and 4 bases from J, with 9 bases between. The CDR3 covers 13 residues. Looked up from germline, CDR1 is GTSNPN and CDR2 is SVGIG (reference sequence). A sample-barcoded 5' primer and a J-beta primer mix were used in a second PCR of about 6 to 11 cycles. MiXCR was run by TCRdb on the 5' RACE reads, yielding one entry per CDR3 protein. The table shows some 1.5 million distinct CDR3 sequences, with 28% occurring only once. The chain links TRBV30 to TRBJ1-2; D not certain. This receptor was taken from a woman in her twenties or thirties in good health. Sequencing was carried out using blood. The CDR3 reads CAWSVASFYGYTF. The CDR3 region has the DNA TGTGCCTGGAGTGTCGCATCTTTCTATGGCTACACCTTC.